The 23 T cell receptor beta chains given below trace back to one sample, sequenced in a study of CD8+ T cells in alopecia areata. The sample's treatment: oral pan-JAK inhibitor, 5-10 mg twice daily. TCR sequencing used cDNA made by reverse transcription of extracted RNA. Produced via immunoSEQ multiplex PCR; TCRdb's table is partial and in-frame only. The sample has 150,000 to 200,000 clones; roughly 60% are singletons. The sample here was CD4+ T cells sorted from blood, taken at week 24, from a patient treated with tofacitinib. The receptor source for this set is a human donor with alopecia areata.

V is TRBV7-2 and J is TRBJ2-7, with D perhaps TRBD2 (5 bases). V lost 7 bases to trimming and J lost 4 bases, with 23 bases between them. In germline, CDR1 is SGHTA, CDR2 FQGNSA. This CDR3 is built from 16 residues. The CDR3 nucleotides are TGTGCCAGCACCCAAGGTGTTCAGCCGGGGTGGTACGAGCAGTACTTC. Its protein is CASTQGVQPGWYEQYF.

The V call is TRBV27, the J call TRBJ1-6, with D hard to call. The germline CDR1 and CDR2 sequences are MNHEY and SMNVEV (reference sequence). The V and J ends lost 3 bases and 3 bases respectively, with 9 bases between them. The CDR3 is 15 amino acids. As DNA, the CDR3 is TGTGCCAGCAGTTTCGGTGCACTCTATAATTCACCCCTCCACTTT. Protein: CASSFGALYNSPLHF.

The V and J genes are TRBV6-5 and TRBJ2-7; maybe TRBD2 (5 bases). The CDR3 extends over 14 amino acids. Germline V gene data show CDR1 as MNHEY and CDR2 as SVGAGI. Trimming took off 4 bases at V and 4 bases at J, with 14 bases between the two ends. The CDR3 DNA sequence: TGTGCCAGCAGTTCCCACTCGTCGGGGTACGAGCAGTACTTC. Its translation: CASSSHSSGYEQYF.

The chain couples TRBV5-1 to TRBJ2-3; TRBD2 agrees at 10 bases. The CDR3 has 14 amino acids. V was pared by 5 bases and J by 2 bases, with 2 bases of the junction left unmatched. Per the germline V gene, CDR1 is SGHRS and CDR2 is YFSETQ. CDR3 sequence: CASRGTSDTDTQYF. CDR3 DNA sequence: TGCGCCAGCAGAGGGACTAGCGACACAGATACGCAGTATTTT.

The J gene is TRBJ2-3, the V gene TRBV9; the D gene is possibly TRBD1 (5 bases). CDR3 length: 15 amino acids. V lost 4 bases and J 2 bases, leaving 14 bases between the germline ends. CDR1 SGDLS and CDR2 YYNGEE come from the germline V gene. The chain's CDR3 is CASSRVTVSTDTQYF. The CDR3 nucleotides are TGTGCCAGCAGCAGGGTGACAGTTTCCACAGATACGCAGTATTTT.

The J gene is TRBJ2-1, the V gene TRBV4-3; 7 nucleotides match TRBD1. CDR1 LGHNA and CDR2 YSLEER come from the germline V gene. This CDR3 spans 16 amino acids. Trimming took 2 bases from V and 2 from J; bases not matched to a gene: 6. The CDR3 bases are TGCGCCAGCAGCCAACATACTACAGGGGCCTACAATGAGCAGTTCTTC. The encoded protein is CASSQHTTGAYNEQFF.

The CDR3 nucleotides are TGTGCCTGGAGTTTAATAGGGACTAGCGGGGGGGTGGATACGCAGTATTTT. Translated, it gives CAWSLIGTSGGVDTQYF. This chain joins TRBV30 and TRBJ2-3, with 16 bases fitting TRBD2. The V gene's germline CDR1 is GTSNPN and CDR2 SVGIG (reference sequence). The CDR3 covers 17 residues. The V gene end was trimmed by 2 bases and the J gene end by 6 bases; junction bases not matched to a gene: 8.

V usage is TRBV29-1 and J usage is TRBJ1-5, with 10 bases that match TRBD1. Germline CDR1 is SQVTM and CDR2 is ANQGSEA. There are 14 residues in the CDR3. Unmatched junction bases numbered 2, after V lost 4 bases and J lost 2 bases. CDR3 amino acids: CSVGGTGGNQPQHF. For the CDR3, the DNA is TGCAGCGTTGGGGGGACAGGGGGCAATCAGCCCCAGCATTTT.

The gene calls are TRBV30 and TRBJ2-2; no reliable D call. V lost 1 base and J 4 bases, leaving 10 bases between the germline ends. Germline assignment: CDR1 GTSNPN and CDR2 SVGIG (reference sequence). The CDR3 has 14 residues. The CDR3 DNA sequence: TGTGCCTGGAGTGGAAATCTGGTCACCGGGGAGCTGTTTTTT. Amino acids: CAWSGNLVTGELFF.

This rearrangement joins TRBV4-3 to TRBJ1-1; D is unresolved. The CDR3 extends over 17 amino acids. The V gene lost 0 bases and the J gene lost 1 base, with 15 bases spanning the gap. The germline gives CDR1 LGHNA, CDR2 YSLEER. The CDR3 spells CASSQEVNGPTNTEAFF. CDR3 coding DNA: TGCGCCAGCAGCCAAGAGGTCAACGGACCGACGAACACTGAAGCTTTCTTT.

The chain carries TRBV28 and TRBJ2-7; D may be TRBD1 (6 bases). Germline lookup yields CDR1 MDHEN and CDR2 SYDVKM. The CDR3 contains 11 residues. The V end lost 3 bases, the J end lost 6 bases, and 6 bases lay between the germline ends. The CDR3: CASSLGAEQYF. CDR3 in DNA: TGTGCCAGCAGTTTGGGGGCCGAGCAGTACTTC.

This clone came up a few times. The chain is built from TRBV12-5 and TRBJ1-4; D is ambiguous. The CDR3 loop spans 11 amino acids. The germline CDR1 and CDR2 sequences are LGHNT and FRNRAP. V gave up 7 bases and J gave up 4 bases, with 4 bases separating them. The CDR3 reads CASALNEKLFF. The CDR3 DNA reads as TGTGCTAGTGCCCTTAATGAAAAACTGTTTTTT.

This chain's CDR3 is CASSLVLGESDTQYF. In nucleotides, the CDR3 is TGCGCCAGCAGCTTGGTATTAGGGGAATCAGATACGCAGTATTTT. This chain links TRBV5-1 with TRBJ2-3; D perhaps matches TRBD1 (5 bases). The length of the CDR3 is 15 residues. Between the trimmed V and J ends, which lost 0 bases and 4 bases, there was a span of 12 bases. Germline-derived CDR1 and CDR2 are SGHRS and YFSETQ.

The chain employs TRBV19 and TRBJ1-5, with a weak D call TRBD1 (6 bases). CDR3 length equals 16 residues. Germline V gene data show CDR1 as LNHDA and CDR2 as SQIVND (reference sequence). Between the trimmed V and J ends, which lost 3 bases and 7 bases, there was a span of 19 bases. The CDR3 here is CASSIQGRGRDQPQHF. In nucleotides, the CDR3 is TGTGCCAGTAGTATTCAAGGACGGGGGCGCGACCAGCCCCAGCATTTT.

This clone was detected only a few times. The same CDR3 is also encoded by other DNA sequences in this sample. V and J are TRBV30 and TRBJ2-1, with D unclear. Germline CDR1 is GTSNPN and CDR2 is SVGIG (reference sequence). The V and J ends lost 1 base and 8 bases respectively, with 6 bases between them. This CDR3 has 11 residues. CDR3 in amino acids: CAWSALDEQFF. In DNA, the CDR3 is TGTGCCTGGAGTGCGCTAGATGAGCAGTTCTTC.

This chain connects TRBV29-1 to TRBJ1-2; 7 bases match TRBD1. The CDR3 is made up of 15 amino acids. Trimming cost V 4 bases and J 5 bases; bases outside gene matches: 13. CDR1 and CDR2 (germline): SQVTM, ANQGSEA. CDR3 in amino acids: CSVGGGTVPSYGYTF. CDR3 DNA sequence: TGCAGCGTTGGAGGGGGGACAGTCCCCTCATATGGCTACACCTTC.

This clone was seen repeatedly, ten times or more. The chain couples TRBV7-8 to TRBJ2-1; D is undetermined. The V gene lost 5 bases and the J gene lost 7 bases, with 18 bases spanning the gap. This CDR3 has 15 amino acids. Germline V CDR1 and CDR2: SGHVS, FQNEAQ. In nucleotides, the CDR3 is TGTGCCAGCAGCCCACCTCGCCGGATGGGGAATGAGCAGTTCTTC. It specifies CASSPPRRMGNEQFF.

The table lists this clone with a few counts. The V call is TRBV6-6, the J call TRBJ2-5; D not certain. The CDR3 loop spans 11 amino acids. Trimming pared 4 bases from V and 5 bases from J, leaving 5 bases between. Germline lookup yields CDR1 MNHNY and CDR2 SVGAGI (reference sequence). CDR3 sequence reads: CASSFQETQYF. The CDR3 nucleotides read TGTGCCAGCAGTTTTCAGGAGACCCAGTACTTC.

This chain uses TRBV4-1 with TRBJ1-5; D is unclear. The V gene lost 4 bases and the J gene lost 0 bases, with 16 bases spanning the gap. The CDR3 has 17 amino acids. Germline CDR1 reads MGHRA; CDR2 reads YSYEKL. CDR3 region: CASSLNGLNNSNQPQHF. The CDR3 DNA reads TGCGCCAGCAGCCTTAATGGACTGAATAATAGCAATCAGCCCCAGCATTTT.

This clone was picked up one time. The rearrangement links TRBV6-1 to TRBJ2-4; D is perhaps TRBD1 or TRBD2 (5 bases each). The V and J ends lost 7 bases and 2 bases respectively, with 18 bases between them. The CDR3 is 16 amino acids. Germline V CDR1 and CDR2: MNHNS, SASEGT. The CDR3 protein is CASTDPARESKNIQYF. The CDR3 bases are TGTGCCAGCACTGATCCTGCCAGGGAGTCCAAAAACATTCAGTACTTC.

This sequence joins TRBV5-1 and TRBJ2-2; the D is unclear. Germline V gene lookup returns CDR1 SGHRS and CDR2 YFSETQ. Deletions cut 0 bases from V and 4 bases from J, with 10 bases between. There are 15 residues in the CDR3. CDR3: CASSLVGRATGELFF. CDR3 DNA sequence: TGCGCCAGCAGCTTGGTGGGTCGGGCCACCGGGGAGCTGTTTTTT. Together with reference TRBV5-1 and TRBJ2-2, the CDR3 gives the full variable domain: KAGVTQTPRYLIKTRGQQVTLSCSPISGHRSVSWYQQTPGQGLQFLFEYFSETQRNKGNFPGRFSGRQFSNSRSEMNVSTLELGDSALYLCASSLVGRATGELFFGEGSRLTVL.

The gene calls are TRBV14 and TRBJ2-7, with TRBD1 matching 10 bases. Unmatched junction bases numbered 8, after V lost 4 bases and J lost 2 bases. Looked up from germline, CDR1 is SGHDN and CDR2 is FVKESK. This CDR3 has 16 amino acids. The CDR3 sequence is CASSLLGGQGTYEQYF. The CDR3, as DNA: TGTGCCAGCAGCCTTCTCGGGGGACAGGGGACCTACGAGCAGTACTTC.

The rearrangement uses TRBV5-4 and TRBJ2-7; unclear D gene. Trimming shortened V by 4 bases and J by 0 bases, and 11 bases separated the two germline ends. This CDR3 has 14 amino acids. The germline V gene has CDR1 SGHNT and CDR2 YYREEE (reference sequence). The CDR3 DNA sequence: TGTGCCAGCAGCACCGGACCCGGCTCCTACGAGCAGTACTTC. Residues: CASSTGPGSYEQYF. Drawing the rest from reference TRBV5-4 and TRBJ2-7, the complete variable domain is ETGVTQSPTHLIKTRGQQVTLRCSSQSGHNTVSWYQQALGQGPQFIFQYYREEENGRGNFPPRFSGLQFPNYSSELNVNALELDDSALYLCASSTGPGSYEQYFGPGTRLTVT.